This passage covers 26 T cell receptor beta chains from one sample sequenced in a study of T cell repertoires in cytomegalovirus infection (dated by TCRdb to the late 2010s). The sequencer listed for this sample is Illumina HiSeq 1500. TCRdb took the public reads, trimmed them with fastp at Q25, ran MiXCR for clone calling and kept in-frame beta chains. CDR3 protein sequences are deduplicated, and each keeps its most common genes and DNA. Here the sample has roughly 720,000 distinct CDR3 sequences; approximately 34% occur a single time. The ten largest clones represent roughly 2.8% of the sample. The sequencing input was PBMCs. The receptors shown here come from a human donor in good health (CMV status not recorded). Some clones in this sample may be carry-over from other donors' samples.

The chain carries TRBV7-8 and TRBJ2-5, with D possibly TRBD2 on 6 matching bases. The CDR3 is 13 amino acids. The germline V and J ends were trimmed by 5 bases and 1 base, with 8 bases remaining between them. CDR1 is SGHVS and CDR2 is FQNEAQ in the germline V gene. CDR3 sequence (DNA): TGTGCCAGCAGCGCGGAGGGCCAAGAGACCCAGTACTTC. This sequence encodes CASSAEGQETQYF.

This clonotype was counted only a few times. This chain uses TRBV7-2 with TRBJ2-1; 13 bases map to TRBD2. The V and J ends lost 7 bases and 7 bases, in that order; junction bases with no gene match: 1. Germline V CDR1 and CDR2: SGHTA, FQGNSA. There are 13 residues in the CDR3. CDR3 loop: CASKLAGGNEQFF. DNA for the CDR3: TGTGCCAGCAAACTAGCGGGAGGGAATGAGCAGTTCTTC.

A few counts support this clonotype. The rearrangement joins TRBV20-1 to TRBJ2-3; perhaps TRBD2 as D (6 bases). The CDR3 spans 15 residues. The germline V gene has CDR1 DFQATT and CDR2 SNEGSKA (reference sequence). With 1 base removed from V and 6 bases from J, the gap between germline ends came to 17 bases. The CDR3 loop is CSARVRDSKPDTQYF. CDR3 nucleotides: TGCAGTGCTAGAGTACGGGACTCGAAACCGGATACGCAGTATTTT.

The chain has TRBV9 and TRBJ1-6; D is unresolved. This CDR3 has 13 amino acids. Germline CDR1 is SGDLS and CDR2 is YYNGEE. Trimming pared 3 bases from V and 8 bases from J, leaving 9 bases between. The CDR3 protein is CASSAKGDSPLHF. The CDR3 DNA reads TGTGCCAGCAGCGCAAAAGGTGATTCACCCCTCCACTTT.

This chain connects TRBV19 to TRBJ1-5, with D possibly TRBD1 on 6 matching bases. V gave up 7 bases and J gave up 9 bases, with 22 bases separating them. CDR1 and CDR2 from the germline V gene are LNHDA and SQIVND (reference sequence). The CDR3 sequence is 15 residues long. The chain's CDR3 is CASTLGRGLWWPQHF. CDR3 DNA: TGTGCCAGTACTCTAGGCAGGGGCCTCTGGTGGCCCCAGCATTTT.

The chain joins TRBV15 to TRBJ2-1, with 7 bases fitting TRBD2. The J segment lost 5 bases and the V segment lost 5 bases, leaving 9 bases of the junction unmatched. The germline CDR1 and CDR2 sequences are LNHNV and YYDKDF (reference sequence). CDR3 length: 15 residues. CDR3 sequence reads: CATSWGGWGHNEQFF. In nucleotides, the CDR3 is TGTGCCACCAGCTGGGGGGGGTGGGGCCACAATGAGCAGTTCTTC.

The chain is built from TRBV4-1 and TRBJ2-1; the match to TRBD1 covers 7 bases. The CDR3 totals 16 residues. Trimming took 4 bases from V and 2 from J; bases not matched to a gene: 8. Germline V gene lookup returns CDR1 MGHRA and CDR2 YSYEKL. CDR3 residues: CASSPFSQGAYNEQFF. DNA of the CDR3: TGCGCCAGCAGCCCCTTTAGCCAGGGGGCCTACAATGAGCAGTTCTTC.

The chain employs TRBV11-2 and TRBJ1-2, with D tentatively TRBD1 (5 bases). CDR3 length: 18 residues. Germline CDR1 reads SGHAT; CDR2 reads FQNNGV. Between the trimmed V and J ends, which lost 1 base and 4 bases, there was a span of 22 bases. CDR3 amino acids: CASSLAAKRQITAYGYTF. The CDR3 region has the DNA TGTGCCAGCAGCTTAGCCGCGAAACGACAGATCACCGCCTATGGCTACACCTTC.

The CDR3 nucleotides read TGTGCCAGCAGGTTGACTAGCGGGAGGTTCTCCTACGAGCAGTACTTC. Translating it yields CASRLTSGRFSYEQYF. V is TRBV5-6 and J is TRBJ2-7, with TRBD2 identical over 13 bases. This CDR3 region has 16 residues. The germline V gene encodes CDR1 SGHDT and CDR2 YYEEEE. Unmatched junction bases numbered 5, after V lost 5 bases and J lost 0 bases. The full variable domain, in which reference TRBV5-6 and TRBJ2-7 provide the parts outside the CDR3, is DAGVTQSPTHLIKTRGQQVTLRCSPKSGHDTVSWYQQALGQGPQFIFQYYEEEERQRGNFPDRFSGHQFPNYSSELNVNALLLGDSALYLCASRLTSGRFSYEQYFGPGTRLTVT.

The V and J genes are TRBV11-2 and TRBJ2-1, with D possibly being TRBD1 (6 bases). CDR1 and CDR2 (germline): SGHAT, FQNNGV. The length of the CDR3 is 16 residues. Between the trimmed V and J ends, which lost 5 bases and 0 bases, there was a span of 14 bases. The CDR3 nucleotides read TGTGCCAGCAGCCTCCGGGGACAAAACTCCTACAATGAGCAGTTCTTC. This translates into CASSLRGQNSYNEQFF.

This clonotype turned up a few times. This CDR3 reads CASSRDRELPYEQYF. CDR3 nucleotide sequence: TGTGCCAGCAGCCGAGACCGGGAGCTCCCCTACGAGCAGTACTTC. The chain combines TRBV7-6 with TRBJ2-7; tentatively, D is TRBD2 (6 bases). Germline values: CDR1 SGHVS, CDR2 FNYEAQ. V was trimmed by 5 bases and J by 2 bases, leaving 16 bases between them. The CDR3 runs 15 residues.

This clonotype has ten or more counts. The rearrangement links TRBV2 to TRBJ1-2; D gene uncertain. V lost 1 base, J lost 2 bases, and 5 bases lay in between. The CDR3 is 13 amino acids. Per the germline V gene, CDR1 is SNHLY and CDR2 is FYNNEI. CDR3 DNA sequence: TGTGCCAGCAGTGAAGTCAAGAACTATGGCTACACCTTC. It yields the protein CASSEVKNYGYTF.

The rearrangement links TRBV20-1 to TRBJ2-1; D perhaps matches TRBD2 (5 bases). Per the germline V gene, CDR1 is DFQATT and CDR2 is SNEGSKA (reference sequence). CDR3 length equals 12 residues. The V end was cut by 3 bases, the J end by 4 bases, with 7 bases between. The CDR3 DNA follows: TGCAGTGCTAGTGAGCGGTACAATGAGCAGTTCTTC. Its protein product is CSASERYNEQFF.

A note on this clonotype: This may stem from a read error, because a much larger clone lies one nucleotide away. This chain connects TRBV7-3 to TRBJ1-1, with unresolved D. The CDR3 loop spans 13 amino acids. The V gene's germline CDR1 is SGHTA and CDR2 FQGTGA. The CDR3 loop reads CASSTSMNPEAFF. CDR3 DNA: TGTGCCAGCAGCACCTCGATGAACCCTGAAGCTTTCTTT.

This clonotype has ten or more counts. This rearrangement joins TRBV7-2 to TRBJ2-3; 13 nucleotides align to TRBD2. The germline V gene encodes CDR1 SGHTA and CDR2 FQGNSA. This CDR3 is built from 17 residues. Trimming at V came to 4 bases and at J to 2 bases, leaving 6 bases not matched to a gene. For the CDR3, the DNA is TGTGCCAGCAGCTCCCAAACTAGCGGGGGGGCCACAGATACGCAGTATTTT. Its protein is CASSSQTSGGATDTQYF.

The rearrangement joins TRBV4-1 to TRBJ1-3; D ambiguous. CDR1 MGHRA and CDR2 YSYEKL come from the germline V gene. The CDR3 runs to 15 residues. The germline V and J ends were trimmed by 1 base and 0 bases, with 7 bases remaining between them. CDR3: CASSQGTYSGNTIYF. As DNA, the CDR3 is TGCGCCAGCAGCCAAGGGACCTACTCTGGAAACACCATATATTTT.

In this sample, this clonotype turned up many times. The chain uses TRBV7-6 and TRBJ2-2; D perhaps matches TRBD2 (6 bases). V was pared by 2 bases and J by 3 bases, with 10 bases between. Germline V gene lookup returns CDR1 SGHVS and CDR2 FNYEAQ. This CDR3 has 15 residues. The CDR3 here is CASSLTEGYTGELFF. In nucleotides, the CDR3 is TGTGCCAGCAGCTTAACGGAGGGGTACACCGGGGAGCTGTTTTTT.

The CDR3 spells CASSPRPGQVSYEQYF. Written as DNA, the CDR3 is TGTGCCAGCAGTCCACGACCGGGACAGGTCTCCTACGAGCAGTACTTC. J is TRBJ2-7 and V is TRBV28; 8 bases match TRBD1. Germline CDR1 is MDHEN and CDR2 is SYDVKM. This CDR3 has 16 residues. Losses at the gene ends were 5 bases for V and 0 bases for J; bases not matched to a gene: 9.

The V gene is TRBV6-1, the J gene TRBJ2-6; D possibly uses TRBD1 or TRBD2 (5 bases each). Germline CDR1 reads MNHNS; CDR2 reads SASEGT. This CDR3 has 16 amino acids. Trimming took 5 bases from V and 2 from J, leaving 13 bases between them. CDR3 bases: TGTGCCAGCAGTTACGGCAGGGACCCTGGGGCCAACGTCCTGACTTTC. Translating gives CASSYGRDPGANVLTF.

This clonotype is judged medium-sized. The rearrangement links TRBV24-1 to TRBJ2-2; 15 bases map to TRBD2. CDR1 and CDR2 from the germline V gene are KGHDR and SFDVKD. The CDR3 has 21 amino acids. Trimming cost V 4 bases and J 1 base; bases outside gene matches: 12. The DNA of the CDR3 is TGTGCCACCAGTGACCGGACTAGCGGGAGGGGTGGCAAGCTGAACACCGGGGAGCTGTTTTTT. Translation gives CATSDRTSGRGGKLNTGELFF.

The chain recombines TRBV7-2 with TRBJ1-2; D is undetermined. This CDR3 spans 15 amino acids. Germline V gene data show CDR1 as SGHTA and CDR2 as FQGNSA. Trimming took 5 bases from V and 5 from J, leaving 18 bases between them. CDR3 in amino acids: CASSVSGLSPYGYTF. Here the CDR3 DNA reads TGTGCCAGCAGCGTAAGTGGCTTATCCCCTTATGGCTACACCTTC. Full variable domain (outside the CDR3, taken from reference TRBV7-2 and TRBJ1-2): GAGVSQSPSNKVTEKGKDVELRCDPISGHTALYWYRQSLGQGLEFLIYFQGNSAPDKSGLPSDRFSAERTGGSVSTLTIQRTQQEDSAVYLCASSVSGLSPYGYTFGSGTRLTVV.

The chain couples TRBV7-6 to TRBJ1-2; TRBD1 agrees at 9 bases. Germline CDR1 reads SGHVS; CDR2 reads FNYEAQ. J lost 0 bases, V lost 4 bases, and 3 bases had no gene match. The CDR3 length is 15 residues. The CDR3 region is CASSSWDRANYGYTF. The CDR3 DNA reads TGTGCCAGCAGCTCCTGGGACAGGGCTAACTATGGCTACACCTTC.

The chain has TRBV2 and TRBJ2-3, with D possibly TRBD2 on 5 matching bases. V lost 4 bases to trimming and J lost 1 base, with 12 bases between them. CDR3 length equals 15 residues. Germline-derived CDR1 and CDR2 are SNHLY and FYNNEI. The CDR3 spells CASSGTSSRTDTQYF. CDR3 nucleotides: TGTGCCAGCAGTGGGACTTCCAGCCGCACAGATACGCAGTATTTT.

The chain recombines TRBV28 with TRBJ2-2, with D uncertain. The V gene's germline CDR1 is MDHEN and CDR2 SYDVKM. Deletions cut 11 bases from V and 2 bases from J, with 18 bases between. This CDR3 has 15 amino acids. CDR3 in amino acids: CAPSLNAVNTGELFF. CDR3 in DNA: TGTGCCCCCAGTTTGAATGCAGTAAACACCGGGGAGCTGTTTTTT. Full variable domain (remainder filled in from reference TRBV28 and TRBJ2-2): DVKVTQSSRYLVKRTGEKVFLECVQDMDHENMFWYRQDPGLGLRLIYFSYDVKMKEKGDIPEGYSVSREKKERFSLILESASTNQTSMYLCAPSLNAVNTGELFFGEGSRLTVL.

The CDR3 region is CASSWSGTGYGYTF. The CDR3 coding sequence is TGTGCCAGCAGCTGGAGCGGGACAGGCTATGGCTACACCTTC. The chain employs TRBV5-4 and TRBJ1-2; 8 bases line up with TRBD1. V gave up 3 bases and J gave up 4 bases; unmatched junction bases: 5. The CDR3 spans 14 residues. Germline CDR1 and CDR2: SGHNT and YYREEE (reference sequence).

A word on this clonotype: The conserved final phenylalanine or tryptophan is absent from the CDR3, which likely points to a read error. This rearrangement joins TRBV7-2 to TRBJ1-1; TRBD1 matches 10 bases. This CDR3 contains 15 residues. The V segment lost 5 bases and the J segment 7 bases; nucleotides outside the gene matches: 10. Germline values: CDR1 SGHTA, CDR2 FQGNSA. CDR3 sequence reads: CASSTRTGGLGEAFC. The CDR3 bases are TGTGCCAGCAGCACCCGGACAGGGGGTTTGGGTGAAGCTTTCTGT.